This paragraph reports one T cell receptor (beta chain). The data stem from a study of T cell changes during pregnancy in multiple sclerosis. The CDR3 covers 15 residues. Germline V lookup: CDR1 MRHNA, CDR2 SNTAGT. Trimming cost V 6 bases and J 7 bases; bases outside gene matches: 8. Measured with immunoSEQ multiplex PCR; TCRdb has only the in-frame clones, and not every one. The repertoire holds about 100,000 clones, with 92% as singletons. This TCR was sampled from a female donor with multiple sclerosis, enrolled in a pregnancy study. This specimen was peripheral blood, taken after pregnancy. The J gene is TRBJ1-6, the V gene TRBV6-4; 8 nucleotides agree with TRBD1. The CDR3 sequence is CASRRTGLGNSPLHF. DNA of the CDR3: TGTGCCAGCAGAAGGACAGGGCTGGGGAATTCACCCCTCCACTTT.